The rows below give T cell receptor beta chains drawn from one sample of a study of cytomegalovirus exposure and HLA in healthy donors. Only in-frame clones appear in the TCRdb table, and some are missing; sequencing was by immunoSEQ multiplex PCR. The sample holds about 160,000 clones, almost 80% seen once. The specimen sequenced was PBMCs. Receptors originate from a man in his thirties or forties in good health and CMV-seronegative. Each CDR3 is given with its conserved first and last residue.

j_gene	v_gene	CDR3aa
TRBJ2-3	TRBV12-1	CASSSAGLARTDTQYF
TRBJ2-2	TRBV10-2	CASNRPGLAGDANTGELFF
TRBJ2-5	TRBV6-1	CASSAPRRQETQYF
TRBJ1-6	TRBV6-1	CASNGQGPSPLHF
TRBJ2-1	TRBV7-2	CASSSLAGVRNEQFF
TRBJ2-7	TRBV6-5	CASSRTLGTAYEQYF
TRBJ1-3	TRBV6-1	CASSGRTAISGNTIYF
TRBJ1-5	TRBV5-8	CASSLEDRSQPQHF
TRBJ1-2	TRBV6-5	CASSYSTTGGVSGYTF
TRBJ2-1	TRBV6-5	CASSYSRLAGSLQFF
TRBJ1-5	TRBV28	CASPEWTPEPQHF
TRBJ1-5	TRBV5-1	CASSSGNGSNQPQHF
TRBJ1-5	TRBV28	CASRGPTGDNQPQHF
TRBJ1-2	TRBV6-1	CASSREPYGYTF
TRBJ2-7	TRBV10-2	CASSWTSGGAYEQYF
TRBJ2-7	TRBV7-2	CASSLVGGLDEQYF
TRBJ2-1	TRBV6-1	CASSIAGISYNEQFF
TRBJ1-2	TRBV27	CASSYGTAYGYTF
TRBJ2-1	TRBV7-2	CASSPPGTGGNEQFF
TRBJ1-4	TRBV28	CASNKAGGKLFF
TRBJ2-7	TRBV7-9	CASSLASGPPGEQYF
TRBJ1-5	TRBV19	CASKPGHLNQPQHF
TRBJ1-2	TRBV7-2	CASSLSSGQGRGYTF
TRBJ2-5	TRBV6-5	CASRRRTQETQYF
TRBJ2-1	TRBV7-9	CASSRGTGSSHEQFF
TRBJ2-1	TRBV7-6	CASSPLEHEQFF
TRBJ1-4	TRBV6-5	CASSPSGGLEKLFF
TRBJ2-7	TRBV7-9	CSSSLAGGPYEQYF
TRBJ1-4	TRBV7-2	CASSPSAEKLFF
TRBJ1-4	TRBV29-1	CSVTTGGIEKLFF
TRBJ2-7	TRBV4-1	CASSQGQGTYEQYF
TRBJ2-4	TRBV6-6	CASSSQGAPAKNIQYF
TRBJ1-2	TRBV6-5	CASSFGGGGYGYTF
TRBJ1-5	TRBV5-1	CASSLDVEGQPQHF
TRBJ1-6	TRBV30	CAWSVEGRGRNSPLHF
TRBJ2-5	TRBV7-8	CASSLGAGHTVETQYF
TRBJ2-7	TRBV5-1	CASSLGAIQTYYEQYF
TRBJ1-2	TRBV5-4	CASSPGQGTGGYTF
TRBJ2-1	TRBV19	CASSIGGERNEQFF
TRBJ1-1	TRBV9	CASSVGGGEAFF
TRBJ1-1	TRBV18	CASSPRAADTEAFF
TRBJ2-1	TRBV6-5	CASSYSSRSSYNEQFF
TRBJ2-5	TRBV30	CAWSKGGVETQYF
TRBJ1-2	TRBV7-9	CASSFLGQGDGYTF
TRBJ1-2	TRBV10-3	CAIREGGLGYGYTF
TRBJ1-2	TRBV11-2	CASSFLGQVYGYTF
TRBJ1-5	TRBV10-3	CAIAGDYSNQPQHF
TRBJ2-5	TRBV5-1	CASSLVTGTEETQYF